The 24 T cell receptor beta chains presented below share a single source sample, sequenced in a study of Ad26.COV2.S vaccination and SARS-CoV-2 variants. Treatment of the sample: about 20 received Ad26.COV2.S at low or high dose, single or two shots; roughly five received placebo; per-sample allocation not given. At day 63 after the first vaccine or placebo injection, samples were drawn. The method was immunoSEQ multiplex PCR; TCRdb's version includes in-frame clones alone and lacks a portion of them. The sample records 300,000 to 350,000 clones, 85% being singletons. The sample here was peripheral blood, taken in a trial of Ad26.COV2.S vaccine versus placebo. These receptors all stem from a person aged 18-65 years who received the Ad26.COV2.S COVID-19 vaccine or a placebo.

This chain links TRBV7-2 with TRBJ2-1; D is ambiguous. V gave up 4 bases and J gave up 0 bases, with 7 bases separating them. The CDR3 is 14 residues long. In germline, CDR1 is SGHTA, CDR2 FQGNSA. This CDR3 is CASSSRASYNEQFF. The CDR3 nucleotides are TGTGCCAGCAGCTCTCGGGCCTCCTACAATGAGCAGTTCTTC.

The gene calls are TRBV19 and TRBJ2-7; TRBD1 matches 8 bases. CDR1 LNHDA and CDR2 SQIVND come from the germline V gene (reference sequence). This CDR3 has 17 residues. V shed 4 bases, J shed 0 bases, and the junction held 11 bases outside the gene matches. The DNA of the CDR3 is TGTGCCAGTAGTAAGAAGACCGGGACAGGTGACTCCTACGAGCAGTACTTC. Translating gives CASSKKTGTGDSYEQYF.

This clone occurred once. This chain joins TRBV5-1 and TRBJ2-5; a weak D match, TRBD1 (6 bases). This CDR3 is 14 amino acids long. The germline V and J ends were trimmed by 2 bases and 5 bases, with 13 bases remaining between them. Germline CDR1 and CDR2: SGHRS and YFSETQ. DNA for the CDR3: TGCGCCAGCAGCTTACAGGGTGGTAGGGAGACCCAGTACTTC. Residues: CASSLQGGRETQYF.

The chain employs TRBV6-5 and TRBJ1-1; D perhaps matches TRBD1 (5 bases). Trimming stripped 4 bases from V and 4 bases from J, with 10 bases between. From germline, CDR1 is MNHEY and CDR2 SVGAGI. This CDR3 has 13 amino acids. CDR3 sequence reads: CASSSEGSTEAFF. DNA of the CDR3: TGTGCCAGCAGTTCCGAGGGGAGCACTGAAGCTTTCTTT.

This CDR3 reads CASSPWTSIYEQYF. For the CDR3, the DNA is TGTGCCAGCAGTCCCTGGACTAGCATTTACGAGCAGTACTTC. The chain employs TRBV28 and TRBJ2-7; the match to TRBD2 covers 8 bases. Germline loops: CDR1 MDHEN, CDR2 SYDVKM. The CDR3 totals 14 residues. The V and J ends lost 5 bases and 4 bases, in that order; junction bases with no gene match: 7.

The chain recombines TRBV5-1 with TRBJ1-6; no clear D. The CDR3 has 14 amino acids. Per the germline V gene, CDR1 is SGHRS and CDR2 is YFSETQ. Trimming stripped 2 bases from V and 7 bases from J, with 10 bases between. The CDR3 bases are TGCGCCAGCAGCTTCGGGGTGGGGAATTCACCCCTCCACTTT. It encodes CASSFGVGNSPLHF.

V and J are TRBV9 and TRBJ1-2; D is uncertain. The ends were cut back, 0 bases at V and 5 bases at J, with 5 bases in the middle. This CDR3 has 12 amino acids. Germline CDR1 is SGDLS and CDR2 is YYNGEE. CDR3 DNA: TGTGCCAGCAGCGTAGGGACTTATGGCTACACCTTC. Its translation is CASSVGTYGYTF.

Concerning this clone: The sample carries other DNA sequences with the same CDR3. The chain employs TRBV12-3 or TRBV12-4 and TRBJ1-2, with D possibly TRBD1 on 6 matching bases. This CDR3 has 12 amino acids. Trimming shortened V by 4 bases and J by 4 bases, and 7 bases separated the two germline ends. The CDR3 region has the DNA TGTGCCAGCAGTTCGACAGGCTATGGCTACACCTTC. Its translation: CASSSTGYGYTF.

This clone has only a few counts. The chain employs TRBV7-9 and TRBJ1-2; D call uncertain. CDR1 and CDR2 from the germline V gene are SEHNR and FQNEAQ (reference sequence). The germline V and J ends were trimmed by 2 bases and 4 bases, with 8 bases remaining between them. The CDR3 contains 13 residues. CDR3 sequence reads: CASSLSGFYGYTF. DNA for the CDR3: TGTGCCAGCAGCTTATCCGGGTTCTATGGCTACACCTTC.

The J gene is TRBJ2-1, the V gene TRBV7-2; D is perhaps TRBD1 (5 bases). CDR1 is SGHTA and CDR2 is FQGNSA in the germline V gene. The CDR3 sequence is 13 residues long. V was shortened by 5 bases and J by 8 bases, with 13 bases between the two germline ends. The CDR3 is CASSGQIGDEQFF. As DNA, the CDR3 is TGTGCCAGCAGCGGTCAGATAGGGGATGAGCAGTTCTTC. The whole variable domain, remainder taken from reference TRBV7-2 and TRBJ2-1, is GAGVSQSPSNKVTEKGKDVELRCDPISGHTALYWYRQSLGQGLEFLIYFQGNSAPDKSGLPSDRFSAERTGGSVSTLTIQRTQQEDSAVYLCASSGQIGDEQFFGPGTRLTVL.

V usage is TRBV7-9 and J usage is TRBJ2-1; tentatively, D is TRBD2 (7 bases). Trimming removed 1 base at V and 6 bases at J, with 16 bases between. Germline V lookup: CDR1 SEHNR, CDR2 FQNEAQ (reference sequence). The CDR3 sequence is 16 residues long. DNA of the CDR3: TGTGCCAGCAGCTTAGTGGCGGGGGCGAGTTCCAATGAGCAGTTCTTC. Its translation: CASSLVAGASSNEQFF.

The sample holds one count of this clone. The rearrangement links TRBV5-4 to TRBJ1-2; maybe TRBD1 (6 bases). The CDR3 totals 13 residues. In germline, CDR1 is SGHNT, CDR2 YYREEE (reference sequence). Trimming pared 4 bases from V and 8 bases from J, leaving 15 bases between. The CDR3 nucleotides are TGTGCCAGCAGCCCCCCAGGGGTTGGAGGCTACACCTTC. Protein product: CASSPPGVGGYTF.

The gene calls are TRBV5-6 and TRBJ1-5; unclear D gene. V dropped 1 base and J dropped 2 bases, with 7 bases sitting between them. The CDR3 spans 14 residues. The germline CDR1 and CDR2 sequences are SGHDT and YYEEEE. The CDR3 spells CASSLRGRNQPQHF. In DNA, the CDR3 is TGTGCCAGCAGCTTGAGAGGGCGCAATCAGCCCCAGCATTTT.

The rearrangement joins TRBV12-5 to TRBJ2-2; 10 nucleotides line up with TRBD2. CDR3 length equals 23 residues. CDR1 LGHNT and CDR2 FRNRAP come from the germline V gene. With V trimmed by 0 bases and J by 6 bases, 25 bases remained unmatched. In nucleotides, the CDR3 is TGTGCTAGTGGTTTGGTAAACGGATTATTAGCGGGGGGCTTGGTTTCGGGCGCCGGGGAGCTGTTTTTT. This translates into CASGLVNGLLAGGLVSGAGELFF.

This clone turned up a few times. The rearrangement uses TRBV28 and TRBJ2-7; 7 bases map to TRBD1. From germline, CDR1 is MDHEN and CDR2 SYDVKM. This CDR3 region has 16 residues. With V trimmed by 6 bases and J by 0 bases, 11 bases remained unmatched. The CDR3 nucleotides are TGTGCCAGCAGCCCGTCGCACAGGGGCAGCTCCTACGAGCAGTACTTC. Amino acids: CASSPSHRGSSYEQYF.

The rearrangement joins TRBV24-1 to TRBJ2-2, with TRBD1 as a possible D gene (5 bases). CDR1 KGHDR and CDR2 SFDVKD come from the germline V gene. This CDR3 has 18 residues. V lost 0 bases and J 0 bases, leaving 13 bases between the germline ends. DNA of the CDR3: TGTGCCACCAGTGATTTGAGTAGGGGTGGTTCGAACACCGGGGAGCTGTTTTTT. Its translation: CATSDLSRGGSNTGELFF.

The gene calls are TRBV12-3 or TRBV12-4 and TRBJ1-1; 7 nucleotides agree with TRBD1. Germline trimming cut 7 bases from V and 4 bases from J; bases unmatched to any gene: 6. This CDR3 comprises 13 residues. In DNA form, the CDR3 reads TGTGCCAGCACTAGACAGGGTTTCACTGAAGCTTTCTTT. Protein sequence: CASTRQGFTEAFF.

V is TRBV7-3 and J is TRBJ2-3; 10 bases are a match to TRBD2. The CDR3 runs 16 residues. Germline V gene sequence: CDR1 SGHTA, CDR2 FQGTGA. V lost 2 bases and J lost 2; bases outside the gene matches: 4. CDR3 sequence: CASSLSSGGFTDTQYF. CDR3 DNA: TGTGCCAGCAGCTTATCTAGCGGGGGATTCACAGATACGCAGTATTTT.

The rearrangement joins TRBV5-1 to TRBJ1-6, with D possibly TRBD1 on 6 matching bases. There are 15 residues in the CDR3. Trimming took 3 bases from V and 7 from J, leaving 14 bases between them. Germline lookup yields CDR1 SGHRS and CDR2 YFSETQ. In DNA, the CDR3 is TGCGCCAGCAGCTCGACACAGGGTACGAATTCACCCCTCCACTTT. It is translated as CASSSTQGTNSPLHF. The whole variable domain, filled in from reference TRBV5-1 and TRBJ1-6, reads KAGVTQTPRYLIKTRGQQVTLSCSPISGHRSVSWYQQTPGQGLQFLFEYFSETQRNKGNFPGRFSGRQFSNSRSEMNVSTLELGDSALYLCASSSTQGTNSPLHFGNGTRLTVT.

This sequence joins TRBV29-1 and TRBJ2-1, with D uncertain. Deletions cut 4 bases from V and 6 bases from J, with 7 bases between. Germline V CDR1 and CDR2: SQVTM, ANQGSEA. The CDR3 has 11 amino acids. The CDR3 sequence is CSVGATNEQFF. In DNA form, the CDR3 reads TGCAGCGTTGGGGCGACCAATGAGCAGTTCTTC.

The CDR3 protein is CASSFGRWGSPLHF. CDR3 in DNA: TGTGCCAGCAGCTTCGGGAGATGGGGTTCACCCCTCCACTTT. This rearrangement joins TRBV7-9 to TRBJ1-6, with D uncertain. The CDR3 spans 14 residues. The V end was cut by 3 bases, the J end by 9 bases, with 12 bases between. The germline V gene encodes CDR1 SEHNR and CDR2 FQNEAQ (reference sequence).

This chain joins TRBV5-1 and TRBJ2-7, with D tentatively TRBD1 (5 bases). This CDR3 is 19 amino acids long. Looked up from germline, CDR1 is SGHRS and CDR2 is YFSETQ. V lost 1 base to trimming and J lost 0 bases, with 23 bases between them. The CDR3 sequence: CASSLMYPGPKGASYEQYF. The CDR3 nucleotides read TGCGCCAGCAGCTTGATGTACCCCGGGCCAAAAGGGGCCTCCTACGAGCAGTACTTC.

The CDR3 nucleotides read TGTGCCAGCAGCTTAAACAATGAGCAGTTCTTC. Its protein product is CASSLNNEQFF. The chain couples TRBV5-6 to TRBJ2-1, with D unclear. Germline V lookup: CDR1 SGHDT, CDR2 YYEEEE. Trimming removed 2 bases at V and 5 bases at J, with 2 bases between. The CDR3 length is 11 residues.

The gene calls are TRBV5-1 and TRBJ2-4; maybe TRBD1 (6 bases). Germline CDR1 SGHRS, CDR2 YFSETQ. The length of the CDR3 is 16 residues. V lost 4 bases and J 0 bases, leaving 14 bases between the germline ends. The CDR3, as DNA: TGCGCCAGCAGCCCTGGACAGACCCTAGCCAAAAACATTCAGTACTTC. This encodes CASSPGQTLAKNIQYF.